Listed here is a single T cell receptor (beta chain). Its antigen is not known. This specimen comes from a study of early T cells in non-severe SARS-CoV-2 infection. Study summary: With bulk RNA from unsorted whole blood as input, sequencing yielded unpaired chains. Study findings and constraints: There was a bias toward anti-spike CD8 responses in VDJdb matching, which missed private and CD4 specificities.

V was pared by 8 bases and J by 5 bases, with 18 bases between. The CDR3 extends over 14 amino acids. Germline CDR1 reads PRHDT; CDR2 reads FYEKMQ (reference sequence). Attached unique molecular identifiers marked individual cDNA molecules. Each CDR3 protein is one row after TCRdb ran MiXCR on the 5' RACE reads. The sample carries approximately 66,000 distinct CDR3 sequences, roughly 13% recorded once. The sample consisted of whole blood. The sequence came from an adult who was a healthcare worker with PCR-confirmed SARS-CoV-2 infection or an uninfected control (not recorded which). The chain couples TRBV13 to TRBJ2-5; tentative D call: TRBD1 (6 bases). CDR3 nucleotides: TGTGCCAGCCGATTCTTGGGGGCTGATGAGACCCAGTACTTC. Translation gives CASRFLGADETQYF.